The 9 T cell receptor beta chains presented below share a single source sample, sequenced in a study of blood T cell repertoires in COVID-19. Sequencing was performed with immunoSEQ multiplex PCR; in TCRdb, only in-frame clones are kept and a portion is missing. This sample has about 86,000 clones, with around 80% found just once. Specimen: peripheral blood. These receptors came from a woman older than 75 with active or convalescent COVID-19.

This clone was counted a single time. The rearrangement uses TRBV2 and TRBJ2-1; 9 positions match TRBD2. Trimming cost V 9 bases and J 0 bases; bases outside gene matches: 9. In germline, CDR1 is SNHLY, CDR2 FYNNEI. The CDR3 is 16 amino acids. The CDR3 bases are TGTGCCAGTTTCATAGCGGGAGTGGGCTCCTACAATGAGCAGTTCTTC. This translates into CASFIAGVGSYNEQFF.

The genes are TRBV10-3 and TRBJ2-1; 9 nucleotides align to TRBD1. The germline CDR1 and CDR2 sequences are ENHRY and SYGVKD. This CDR3 comprises 17 residues. The junction had 7 bases not matched to a gene; V was cut back by 4 bases and J by 0 bases. The CDR3 sequence is CAISAPGTGSSYNEQFF. The DNA of the CDR3 is TGTGCCATCAGTGCGCCGGGGACAGGGAGCTCCTACAATGAGCAGTTCTTC.

The genes are TRBV19 and TRBJ1-2; a possible D gene is TRBD1 (6 bases). The CDR3 consists of 12 residues. Trimming removed 4 bases from V and 7 bases from J, with 10 bases in between. Germline CDR1 and CDR2: LNHDA and SQIVND (reference sequence). The CDR3, as DNA: TGTGCCAGTAGTAAACAGGGTGGTGGCTACACCTTC. It encodes CASSKQGGGYTF.

This clone was picked up a small number of times. The chain couples TRBV7-2 to TRBJ1-5, with 8 nucleotides matching TRBD1. Germline assignment: CDR1 SGHTA and CDR2 FQGNSA. V dropped 5 bases and J dropped 4; count of bases not matched to a gene: 4. The CDR3 spans 14 residues. Written as DNA, the CDR3 is TGTGCCAGCAGCCTGACAGGGGTAAATCAGCCCCAGCATTTT. It yields the protein CASSLTGVNQPQHF.

The rearrangement joins TRBV3-1 (or the pseudogene TRBV3-2) to TRBJ2-1, with 14 bases lining up with TRBD2. The CDR3 is made up of 15 amino acids. CDR1 and CDR2 from the germline V gene are LGHDT and YNNKEL (reference sequence). J gave up 6 bases and V 5 bases, and 3 bases lay outside the gene matches. DNA for the CDR3: TGTGCCAGCAGCTTAGGACTAGCGGGGGGCAATGAGCAGTTCTTC. This gives the protein CASSLGLAGGNEQFF.

There are a few counts of this clone. This rearrangement joins TRBV7-3 to TRBJ2-5, with 11 positions matching TRBD2. The ends lost 5 bases at V and 1 base at J; junction bases unmatched: 3. The CDR3 has 15 amino acids. CDR1 and CDR2 from the germline V gene are SGHTA and FQGTGA. The CDR3 nucleotides read TGTGCCAGCAGCCCGACTAGCGGGGCCCAAGAGACCCAGTACTTC. As protein: CASSPTSGAQETQYF.

The chain joins TRBV7-2 to TRBJ1-1, with a weak D call TRBD1 (6 bases). This CDR3 has 15 amino acids. Trimming stripped 5 bases from V and 4 bases from J, with 17 bases between. The V gene's germline CDR1 is SGHTA and CDR2 FQGNSA. CDR3 amino acids: CASSGYRAMGTEAFF. In DNA, the CDR3 is TGTGCCAGCAGCGGCTACAGGGCAATGGGCACTGAAGCTTTCTTT.

The rearrangement joins TRBV27 to TRBJ2-2; possibly TRBD1 for D (6 bases). CDR1 and CDR2 from the germline V gene are MNHEY and SMNVEV (reference sequence). Trimming took 1 base from V and 2 from J, leaving 11 bases between them. This CDR3 has 16 residues. The CDR3 bases are TGTGCCAGCAGTTTATTAGGGACACTTAACACCGGGGAGCTGTTTTTT. Encoded protein: CASSLLGTLNTGELFF.

This chain connects TRBV30 to TRBJ1-1; D unclear. Per germline, CDR1 GTSNPN and CDR2 SVGIG (reference sequence). V was cut by 3 bases and J by 7 bases, with 9 bases left in between. The CDR3 runs 11 residues. CDR3 residues: CAWRRVSEAFF. Here the CDR3 DNA reads TGTGCCTGGAGGCGGGTCAGTGAAGCTTTCTTT.